This record concerns one TCR beta chain sequence. Its antigen is not known. This entry is derived from a study of Tregs in tolerant kidney transplant recipients. Study findings and constraints: Changing PCR primers prevented nucleotide comparison between some patients' samples. In tolerant patients, donor-specific Tregs outgrew total Tregs, suggesting antigen-driven expansion.

Libraries were prepared by immunoSEQ multiplex PCR; TCRdb keeps only in-frame clonotypes and omits some of them. The sample consists of tens of thousands of clones, approximately 93% of them appearing once. Mixed chimerism was transient after nonmyeloablative marrow transplants from related graft donors. Unstimulated regulatory T cells (CD4+CD25+CD127-), CD4+CD25- non-regulatory cells, CD4 and CD8 cells were FACS-sorted from thawed PBMCs. In germline, CDR1 is LGHNA, CDR2 YNFKEQ. J gave up 4 bases and V 0 bases, and 2 bases lay outside the gene matches. The CDR3 has 15 amino acids. The source was CD4+ T cells from blood (PBMCs), collected 12 months after the transplant. V usage is TRBV4-2 and J usage is TRBJ2-2; 7 nucleotides match TRBD2. This TCR was sampled from a human patient who received a combined kidney and bone marrow transplant. The graft donor may be the source of some T cells. Written as DNA, the CDR3 is TGTGCCAGCAGCCAAGAGGCTAGCGGCACCGGGGAGCTGTTTTTT. Translating it yields CASSQEASGTGELFF.